Listed here are 10 T cell receptor beta chains from one sample, sequenced in a study of blood T cell repertoires in COVID-19. Sequencing was performed with immunoSEQ multiplex PCR; in TCRdb, only in-frame clones are kept and a portion is missing. The sample includes about 62,000 clones, 80% to 90% of them seen just once. Input material: peripheral blood. The receptors originated from a woman aged 60-75 years with COVID-19, enrolled during active disease.

The chain combines TRBV9 with TRBJ2-2, with TRBD1 as a possible D gene (5 bases). Germline V CDR1 and CDR2: SGDLS, YYNGEE. This CDR3 spans 15 amino acids. V shed 3 bases and J shed 4 bases, with 13 bases lying between them. The CDR3 nucleotides read TGTGCCAGCAGCGCTCAGGGTGGTGGCACCGGGGAGCTGTTTTTT. Its protein product is CASSAQGGGTGELFF.

The chain couples TRBV28 to TRBJ1-2, with 7 bases that match TRBD1. Looked up from germline, CDR1 is MDHEN and CDR2 is SYDVKM. The CDR3 runs 14 residues. The junction had 7 bases not matched to a gene; V was cut back by 5 bases and J by 4 bases. The CDR3: CASSRSGGGYGYTF. As DNA, the CDR3 is TGTGCCAGCAGTAGATCAGGGGGAGGCTATGGCTACACCTTC.

The table lists this clone with a count of one. Its ends do not fully match the called genes, so a read error is possible. V usage is TRBV6-5 and J usage is TRBJ2-7; no firm D call. The CDR3 runs 10 residues. Germline-derived CDR1 and CDR2 are MNHEY and SVGAGI. CDR3 in DNA: TGTGCCAGCAGCTACTACGAGCAGTACTTC. Translated: CASSYYEQYF.

This chain joins TRBV10-3 and TRBJ1-2; TRBD1 matches 7 bases. Germline trimming cut 0 bases from V and 4 bases from J; bases unmatched to any gene: 8. CDR1 and CDR2 (germline): ENHRY, SYGVKD. This CDR3 contains 16 residues. Here the CDR3 reads CAISESMRGPGYGYTF. In DNA form, the CDR3 reads TGTGCCATCAGTGAGTCGATGAGGGGGCCAGGCTATGGCTACACCTTC.

This chain uses TRBV10-3 with TRBJ1-1; tentative D call: TRBD1 (6 bases). This CDR3 is built from 17 residues. The V and J ends lost 6 bases and 11 bases respectively, with 31 bases between them. CDR1 and CDR2 (germline): ENHRY, SYGVKD. The CDR3 nucleotides read TGTGCCATCAGCACAACAGGGTCTTTTTCTAACAGGTTGTCGGCTTTCTTT. It is translated as CAISTTGSFSNRLSAFF.

In this sample, this clone turned up a few times. The chain joins TRBV6-5 to TRBJ1-4; D perhaps matches TRBD1 (6 bases). Deletions cut 2 bases from V and 8 bases from J, with 12 bases between. The CDR3 consists of 14 residues. Looked up from germline, CDR1 is MNHEY and CDR2 is SVGAGI. The CDR3 DNA follows: TGTGCCAGCAGTTACGGGGGCCCGGGGGAAAAACTGTTTTTT. Translated, it gives CASSYGGPGEKLFF.

A single count supports this clone. The junction shows a germline mismatch at one end, possibly a read error. The V call is TRBV5-1, the J call TRBJ2-1; D unclear. The CDR3 is 15 residues long. Germline V CDR1 and CDR2: SGHRS, YFSETQ. In DNA form, the CDR3 reads TGCGCCAGCAGCTTGCTCAGGCAGCCACACAATGTGCAGTTCTTC. It encodes CASSLLRQPHNVQFF.

The V and J genes are TRBV25-1 and TRBJ2-7; the match to TRBD2 covers 10 bases. V was pared by 5 bases and J by 7 bases, with 5 bases of the junction left unmatched. There are 13 residues in the CDR3. CDR1 is MGHDK and CDR2 is SYGVNS in the germline V gene. The CDR3 DNA sequence: TGTGCCAGCAGTCGCCTAGCGGGAGTTGAGCAGTACTTC. Amino acids: CASSRLAGVEQYF.

CDR3 protein: CASSLGQTQETQYF. The CDR3 bases are TGCGCCAGCAGCTTGGGACAGACACAAGAGACCCAGTACTTC. V gene TRBV5-1 combines with J gene TRBJ2-5; a weak D match, TRBD1 (5 bases). There are 14 residues in the CDR3. Germline-derived CDR1 and CDR2 are SGHRS and YFSETQ. V was shortened by 0 bases and J by 2 bases, with 8 bases between the two germline ends.

This clone was recorded a few times. The genes are TRBV6-1 and TRBJ1-5; a weak D match, TRBD1 (6 bases). Germline assignment: CDR1 MNHNS and CDR2 SASEGT. The CDR3 is 15 residues long. The V end lost 3 bases, the J end lost 3 bases, and 12 bases lay between the germline ends. The CDR3 loop reads CASSDGGANNQPQHF. DNA for the CDR3: TGTGCCAGCAGTGATGGGGGGGCAAACAATCAGCCCCAGCATTTT.